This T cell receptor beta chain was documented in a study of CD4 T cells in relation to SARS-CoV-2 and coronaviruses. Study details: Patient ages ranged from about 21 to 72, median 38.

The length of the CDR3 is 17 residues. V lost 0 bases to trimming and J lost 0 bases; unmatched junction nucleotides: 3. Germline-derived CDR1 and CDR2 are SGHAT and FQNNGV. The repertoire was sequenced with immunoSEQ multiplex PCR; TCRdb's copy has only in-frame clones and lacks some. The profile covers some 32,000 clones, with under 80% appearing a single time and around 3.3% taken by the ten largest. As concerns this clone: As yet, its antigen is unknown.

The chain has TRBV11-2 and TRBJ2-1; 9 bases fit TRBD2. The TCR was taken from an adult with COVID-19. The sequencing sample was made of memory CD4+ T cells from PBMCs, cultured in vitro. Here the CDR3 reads CASSLDLSGSSYNEQFF. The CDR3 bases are TGTGCCAGCAGCTTAGACCTTAGCGGGAGCTCCTACAATGAGCAGTTCTTC.